This T cell receptor (beta chain) comes out of a study of identical twins. The V end was cut by 3 bases, the J end by 2 bases, with 11 bases between. The CDR3 has 14 amino acids. Germline V gives CDR1 DFQATT, CDR2 SNEGSKA (reference sequence). TCRdb analysed the 5' RACE reads with MiXCR anew, one entry per CDR3 protein. The table records 700,000 or so distinct CDR3 sequences, 8% to 9% of them present only once. This clonotype was recorded a few times. Separately, the same data were catalogued under a study of yellow fever vaccine responses in identical twins.

The chain recombines TRBV20-1 with TRBJ2-4; unclear D gene. Sequenced: PBMCs. This receptor was taken from a woman under 30 in good health. The CDR3 DNA follows: TGCAGTGCTAGCAAGAGATCGCCCAAAAACATTCAGTACTTC. Translating it yields CSASKRSPKNIQYF.